These T cell receptor beta chains were read from a single sample in a study of regulatory T cells in long-lasting Graves disease. From the multiplex PCR reads, TCRdb called clonotypes with MiXCR, one entry per CDR3 protein. The table records 410,000 or so distinct CDR3 sequences, 15% of them present only once. A further study also used this sample, focusing on T cells in Graves' hyperthyroidism and ophthalmopathy.

The sequences come from peripheral blood mononuclear cells (PBMCs), collected at new diagnosis, from a patient treated with antithyroid drugs. The receptors shown here come from a woman under 40 with Graves disease. CDR3s include the opening cysteine and the closing phenylalanine or tryptophan. Each record gives: CDR3 protein, CDR3 DNA, clone size, J gene, V gene, D gene. A D gene is named only where the DNA matches it firmly. The listing skips clone size in some rows; elsewhere it reads once, few, many or a size class.

CDR3 protein: CASSQALLLGQETQYF
CDR3 DNA: TGCGCCAGCAGCCAAGCTCTCTTGTTGGGACAAGAGACCCAGTACTTC
clone size: .
J gene: TRBJ2-5
V gene: TRBV4-1
D gene: .

CDR3 protein: CASSSPSEGYNSPLHF
CDR3 DNA: TGTGCCAGCAGTTCTCCATCTGAGGGCTATAATTCACCCCTCCACTTT
clone size: few
J gene: TRBJ1-6
V gene: TRBV6-5
D gene: .

CDR3 protein: CASTLKDQGSTEAFF
CDR3 DNA: TGTGCCAGCACCCTTAAAGATCAGGGTAGCACTGAAGCTTTCTTT
clone size: few
J gene: TRBJ1-1
V gene: TRBV13
D gene: .

CDR3 protein: CASSTRTGSSYNEQFF
CDR3 DNA: TGTGCCAGCAGTACCCGGACTGGAAGCTCCTACAATGAGCAGTTCTTC
clone size: many
J gene: TRBJ2-1
V gene: TRBV19
D gene: .

CDR3 protein: CAISEVGMNTEAFF
CDR3 DNA: TGTGCCATCAGTGAGGTGGGCATGAACACTGAAGCTTTCTTT
clone size: few
J gene: TRBJ1-1
V gene: TRBV14
D gene: .

CDR3 protein: CASSESKGLAGAPDTQYF
CDR3 DNA: TGCGCCAGCAGTGAGTCGAAGGGGCTAGCGGGAGCCCCAGATACGCAGTATTTT
clone size: many
J gene: TRBJ2-3
V gene: TRBV10-2
D gene: TRBD2

CDR3 protein: CASSGTVSGEQYF
CDR3 DNA: TGTGCCAGCTCAGGGACAGTATCTGGCGAGCAGTACTTC
clone size: many
J gene: TRBJ2-7
V gene: TRBV6-1
D gene: TRBD1

CDR3 protein: CASSLHGNYGYTF
CDR3 DNA: TGTGCCAGCAGCTTACACGGGAACTATGGCTACACCTTC
clone size: .
J gene: TRBJ1-2
V gene: TRBV5-1
D gene: .

CDR3 protein: CASNGQAHRTDTQYF
CDR3 DNA: TGTGCCAGCAACGGGCAGGCCCACCGCACAGATACGCAGTATTTT
clone size: .
J gene: TRBJ2-3
V gene: TRBV6-1
D gene: .

CDR3 protein: CASRVGAGEGADTQYF
CDR3 DNA: TGTGCCAGCAGGGTAGGGGCGGGAGAAGGGGCAGATACGCAGTATTTT
clone size: .
J gene: TRBJ2-3
V gene: TRBV27
D gene: TRBD2

CDR3 protein: CASSLSRGDEQYF
CDR3 DNA: TGTGCCAGCAGCTTGTCCAGGGGCGACGAGCAGTACTTC
clone size: many
J gene: TRBJ2-7
V gene: TRBV7-3
D gene: .

CDR3 protein: CASSMGQGPNQPQHF
CDR3 DNA: TGTGCCAGTAGTATGGGACAGGGACCCAATCAGCCCCAGCATTTT
clone size: .
J gene: TRBJ1-5
V gene: TRBV19
D gene: TRBD1

CDR3 protein: CASSHTPGQVISGANVLTF
CDR3 DNA: TGTGCCAGCAGCCATACCCCGGGACAGGTTATATCTGGGGCCAACGTCCTGACTTTC
clone size: .
J gene: TRBJ2-6
V gene: TRBV3-1
D gene: TRBD1

CDR3 protein: CSARPGGTGELFF
CDR3 DNA: TGCAGTGCTAGACCGGGGGGCACCGGGGAGCTGTTTTTT
clone size: .
J gene: TRBJ2-2
V gene: TRBV20-1
D gene: TRBD2

CDR3 protein: CASSQDLTPQETQYF
CDR3 DNA: TGTGCCAGCAGCCAAGATCTTACCCCCCAAGAGACCCAGTACTTC
clone size: .
J gene: TRBJ2-5
V gene: TRBV3-1
D gene: .

CDR3 protein: CAAQTGRSQGYTF
CDR3 DNA: TGTGCGGCCCAGACTGGGAGGTCCCAAGGCTACACCTTC
clone size: many
J gene: TRBJ1-2
V gene: TRBV28
D gene: .

CDR3 protein: CASRAGPSGTEAFF
CDR3 DNA: TGTGCCAGCAGGGCCGGGCCCTCGGGGACTGAAGCTTTCTTT
clone size: many
J gene: TRBJ1-1
V gene: TRBV2
D gene: .

CDR3 protein: CASKIGTGINNEQFF
CDR3 DNA: TGTGCCAGCAAGATCGGGACAGGGATAAACAATGAGCAGTTCTTC
clone size: few
J gene: TRBJ2-1
V gene: TRBV2
D gene: TRBD1

CDR3 protein: CASSQVGLDYEQYF
CDR3 DNA: TGTGCCAGCAGCCAAGTGGGGTTAGACTACGAGCAGTACTTC
clone size: .
J gene: TRBJ2-7
V gene: TRBV14
D gene: .

CDR3 protein: CASSSWDRTFYGYTF
CDR3 DNA: TGTGCCAGCAGCAGCTGGGACAGGACCTTCTATGGCTACACCTTC
clone size: .
J gene: TRBJ1-2
V gene: TRBV6-2/TRBV6-3
D gene: TRBD1

CDR3 protein: CATSPGQGGESNQPQHF
CDR3 DNA: TGTGCCACCAGCCCCGGACAGGGTGGTGAAAGCAATCAGCCCCAGCATTTT
clone size: .
J gene: TRBJ1-5
V gene: TRBV15
D gene: TRBD1

CDR3 protein: CASGSSTTDTQYF
CDR3 DNA: TGTGCCAGCGGCTCATCGACCACAGATACGCAGTATTTT
clone size: few
J gene: TRBJ2-3
V gene: TRBV6-2/TRBV6-3
D gene: .

CDR3 protein: CASSHGSQGEETQYF
CDR3 DNA: TGCGCCAGCAGCCATGGGAGTCAGGGGGAAGAGACCCAGTACTTC
clone size: .
J gene: TRBJ2-5
V gene: TRBV4-1
D gene: TRBD1

CDR3 protein: CSTLDSSYNEQFF
CDR3 DNA: TGCAGCACCCTGGACAGCTCCTACAATGAGCAGTTCTTC
clone size: .
J gene: TRBJ2-1
V gene: TRBV29-1
D gene: .

CDR3 protein: CSARRGLAGGEGAKNIQYF
CDR3 DNA: TGCAGTGCTAGAAGGGGGCTAGCGGGAGGGGAGGGAGCCAAAAACATTCAGTACTTC
clone size: many
J gene: TRBJ2-4
V gene: TRBV20-1
D gene: TRBD2

CDR3 protein: CASSQGRALNQPQHF
CDR3 DNA: TGTGCCAGCAGCCAAGGAAGGGCACTCAATCAGCCCCAGCATTTT
clone size: .
J gene: TRBJ1-5
V gene: TRBV3-1
D gene: .

CDR3 protein: CASSRATGEYGYTF
CDR3 DNA: TGTGCCAGCAGCCGAGCCACAGGGGAATATGGCTACACCTTC
clone size: .
J gene: TRBJ1-2
V gene: TRBV11-2
D gene: TRBD1

CDR3 protein: CASSLDGSTDTQYF
CDR3 DNA: TGTGCCAGCAGCTTAGACGGAAGCACAGATACGCAGTATTTT
clone size: many
J gene: TRBJ2-3
V gene: TRBV7-7
D gene: .

CDR3 protein: CASSPRTGGWANYGYTF
CDR3 DNA: TGTGCCAGCAGCCCCCGGACAGGGGGCTGGGCTAACTATGGCTACACCTTC
clone size: many
J gene: TRBJ1-2
V gene: TRBV5-4
D gene: TRBD1

CDR3 protein: CASSFRLATHGDNEQFF
CDR3 DNA: TGTGCCAGCAGCTTCCGACTAGCGACTCACGGGGACAATGAGCAGTTCTTC
clone size: many
J gene: TRBJ2-1
V gene: TRBV11-3
D gene: TRBD2

CDR3 protein: CASSQVLAGGSQLPGELFF
CDR3 DNA: TGTGCCAGCAGCCAAGTTCTAGCGGGAGGTTCGCAGTTACCCGGGGAGCTGTTTTTT
clone size: .
J gene: TRBJ2-2
V gene: TRBV4-2
D gene: TRBD2

CDR3 protein: CAWSQGLISGNTIYF
CDR3 DNA: TGTGCCTGGAGTCAGGGCCTAATCTCTGGAAACACCATATATTTT
clone size: many
J gene: TRBJ1-3
V gene: TRBV30
D gene: .

CDR3 protein: CASSSTLLSGGGRNF
CDR3 DNA: TGTGCCAGCAGTTCCACCCTTCTGTCGGGAGGGGGCAGGAATTTT
clone size: .
J gene: TRBJ2-3
V gene: TRBV27
D gene: .

CDR3 protein: CASSPYQGAHGNEQFF
CDR3 DNA: TGTGCCAGCAGCCCATATCAGGGGGCTCACGGCAATGAGCAGTTCTTC
clone size: few
J gene: TRBJ2-1
V gene: TRBV7-3
D gene: TRBD1

CDR3 protein: CASSLVSTGLGNTIYF
CDR3 DNA: TGTGCCAGCAGCTTAGTTTCGACAGGGCTTGGAAACACCATATATTTT
clone size: many
J gene: TRBJ1-3
V gene: TRBV11-2
D gene: TRBD1

CDR3 protein: CASSLSLVTEQFF
CDR3 DNA: TGTGCCAGCAGCTTGTCACTAGTTACTGAGCAGTTCTTC
clone size: .
J gene: TRBJ2-1
V gene: TRBV5-6
D gene: .

CDR3 protein: CATSDQGQGKTGELFF
CDR3 DNA: TGTGCCACCAGTGACCAGGGACAGGGGAAAACCGGGGAGCTGTTTTTT
clone size: .
J gene: TRBJ2-2
V gene: TRBV24-1
D gene: TRBD1